This T cell receptor (beta chain) was sequenced for a study of cytomegalovirus exposure and HLA in healthy donors (TCRdb year 2017). Background for the entire study: An earlier analysis of approximately 590 of the donors reported approximately 270 Gb of sequence data and some 100 million unique TCR beta sequences from 190 million or so T cells. Besides the first cohort of roughly 660 subjects, a separate validation cohort made up of about 120 different subjects was used. Because of strong linkage in the cohort, roughly five DR-DQ haplotypes were treated as single units for association and clustering. Both class I and class II loci were covered by HLA typing, at four-digit resolution. The later analysis used no new phenotypic data to find candidate immune exposures, relying instead on TCR beta sequences and their occurrence across donors. The number of donors typed differed by locus, with roughly 620-640 for A, B, C, DRB1 and DQB1, roughly 550 for DQA1, over 600 for DPA1, and 472 for DPB1. The T cell repertoires of roughly 660 subjects were profiled by immunosequencing and related to cytomegalovirus serostatus. The aim of the study was to test whether cataloging public T cell receptors could identify signatures of past pathogen exposure. An earlier analysis of roughly 580 of the donors used high-throughput TCR beta sequencing to judge whether each TCR beta V gene segment behaved as functional or pseudogenic. In a later analysis, previously published TCR beta repertoires from fewer than 750 donors were re-analyzed and high-resolution HLA genotyping was added so that TCR occurrence patterns could be studied. Donor age, sex, ethnicity and CMV serostatus were collected together with the repertoire data. The study combined high-throughput TCR immunosequencing, statistical association of individual TCRs with disease status, and machine learning to predict cytomegalovirus infection status. The genetic ancestry cluster associated with self-reported Caucasian donors included roughly four fifths of the roughly 400 genotyped donors. In a later genetic analysis, genome-wide SNP genotypes for about 55% of the roughly 700 donors were used, and that subset was treated as a discovery cohort. Roughly 300 gigabases of sequencing data and tens of millions of unique TCR sequences were included in an early release covering under 650 HLA-typed donors. All discovery cohort repertoires had been generated on a single sequencing platform. Across about 380 genotyped donors of the cohort, an average of about 200,000 unique TCR beta nucleotide sequences per donor were sequenced, and roughly 20% of those sequences were non-productive. Broader findings and caveats from the paper: A later analysis found that HLA-associated TCR beta chains were more clonally expanded and had lower generation probabilities than equally common non-associated chains. A further reported finding was that TCR beta sequences accurately predicted the HLA-A and HLA-B alleles for most subjects in the first cohort. Because some donors lacked HLA typing at each locus, the association tests relied only on the typed subset. A total of 150 or so TCR beta chains were listed by the study as associated with cytomegalovirus. Because counts were too low, 15 to 20 rarely observed V segments, including chromosome 9 orphons, were left out of the earlier analysis of about 500 of the donors. The authors suggested that the approach could potentially be extended to other disease states and immunological phenotypes. Most CMV-associated TCR beta chains appeared to be HLA-restricted in a later analysis, and the HLA associations seemed to be driven largely by CMV exposure. In a later analysis, about 17,000 TCR beta sequences were associated with specific HLA alleles at a false discovery rate of 0.05. An association between a missense DCLRE1C variant and V-gene and J-gene trimming of TCR beta chains was found in a later genetic analysis and replicated in an independent cohort. A cluster of highly shared sequence variants was judged likely to be a technical artifact of the sequencing pipeline. A later analysis reported that several top co-occurrence clusters appeared linked to parvovirus B19, influenza, CMV and Epstein-Barr virus. Assigning TCR associations to individual alleles was difficult when HLA alleles, especially DR and DQ, strongly co-occurred. In an earlier analysis of under 600 of the donors, most TCR beta V segments were observed in productive rearrangements about 90% or about 30% of the time, broadly matching IMGT annotations. Linkage disequilibrium might explain the correlated functional status among segregating V segments, but an unknown experimental factor could not be excluded. Some IMGT-functional V segments, including TRBV6-2 and TRBV6-3, could not be distinguished by the 87-base-pair reads and were therefore excluded. In a later analysis, TCR association rates were found to vary across HLA loci, with the most associated TCRs seen for DRB1 alleles and the fewest for HLA-C alleles. Immune exposure information for the cohort was limited to CMV serostatus. While some public TCRs were present in many individuals, most TCR sequences turned up only very rarely across donors. The cohort was sequenced for TCR beta chains only, and without alpha or paired-chain data the features that could be detected were limited. Compared with the approximately 670-donor mean, donors in an Asian-associated ancestry cluster had fewer N-insertions in productive TCRs, according to a later genetic analysis. The presence/absence analyses assumed that sequencing depth was roughly uniform across donors, and that assumption may not be true. Cytomegalovirus status was reported to be diagnosed by the classifier with high specificity and sensitivity in both the original and validation cohorts. Three of the identified cytomegalovirus-associated TCR beta chains were confirmed in vitro to be specific for cytomegalovirus antigens.

Its CDR3 holds 15 amino acids, cysteine through phenylalanine. Here the CDR3 DNA is all that survives: 45 bases in frame from base 1. The V end loses 2 bases and the J end loses 3 bases, and a stretch of 15 bases separates them. CDR1 and CDR2 were assigned from the germline V gene as SGHRS and YFSETQ. As to this clone: Its recognized antigen is unknown. No qualities accompany the bases; no much larger clone lies one base away.

The cohort consisted of 666 healthy bone marrow donors. Cohort members were all nominally healthy when sampled, although unrecorded immune exposures were likely present. The donor tested CMV seronegative and was one of the 352 seronegative cohort members. Every donor gave a peripheral blood sample, and the peripheral blood mononuclear cells from that sample were used for TCR beta sequencing. The Qiagen DNeasy Blood Extraction Kit was used to extract genomic DNA from the blood cell samples. Library generation was performed with the immunoSEQ multiplex PCR assay. For the multiplex PCR, a mixture combining 60 forward primers for TCR Vbeta segments and 13 reverse primers for TCR Jbeta segments was used. The CDR3 region of rearranged TCR beta genes was amplified from genomic DNA by a multiplex PCR assay. Amplified TCR beta libraries were sequenced as 87-base-pair reads on the Illumina HiSeq System. From the authors' description of their analysis: A later analysis tallied 75 million to 85 million unique TCR beta chains across the 700 or so repertoires, and some 12 million of those chains were shared by two or more donors. Raw reads were error-corrected and collapsed into unique sequences by a nearest-neighbor algorithm in which closely related sequences were merged to remove PCR and sequencing errors. To assign V, D and J gene segments, CDR3 sequences were aligned to IMGT reference sequences. For a sequence to be retained, a match of at least six nucleotides was required to both a V gene segment and a J gene segment. Rearrangements were called productive when the CDR3 lacked stop codons and stayed in frame with V and J; all others were non-productive. CDR3 was defined according to IMGT convention as the region running from the second conserved V-encoded cysteine to the conserved J-encoded phenylalanine. The earlier analysis of 500 to 650 of the donors excluded any sequence lacking an unambiguous match to a single V gene segment. An earlier analysis of fewer than 750 of the donors classified V segments as functional when productive rearrangements were above 56.7% and as segregating when the standard deviation between donors was above 5%. A statistical classification framework was built to diagnose cytomegalovirus status from the catalog of TCR beta chain sequences. A later analysis assigned V and J genes by comparing TCR nucleotide sequences with IMGT/GENE-DB human TR gene sequences. Using the TCRdist pipeline, a later analysis assigned CDR3 sequences along with most-parsimonious VDJ recombination scenarios. In a later analysis, each TCR beta chain was defined by its CDR3 amino acid sequence together with its V-gene family, and reads without a unique V-gene family were excluded. In a later analysis, a few hundred highly shared, low-generation-probability nucleotide sequences were removed to address suspected cross-contamination and a sequencing artifact. In a later analysis, a clonal expansion index was calculated for each public chain from normalized within-repertoire ranks of inferred template counts. In a later analysis, generation probabilities were computed using a VDJ recombination model fitted to out-of-frame rearrangements, and the results were checked against IGoR. A later analysis scored TCR-TCR, TCR-HLA and TCR-CMV co-occurrence with hypergeometric tests, applying a repertoire-size bias correction to TCR pairs. A later analysis estimated false discovery rates by permuting HLA or CMV assignments 20 times. In a later analysis, co-occurring TCRs were grouped using DBSCAN, and TCRdist sequence similarity was added for clustering within HLA-allele-positive subsets. Repertoires with fewer than 30,000 or more than 120,000 public chains, plus five repertoires with anomalous nucleotide sharing, were excluded from co-occurrence clustering. The table comes from immuneACCESS by way of TCRdb, which keeps in-frame sequences with V and J called. Part of the clones is missing from these tables; in studies checked, under half for an unresolved V gene and the rest for unknown reasons. Clone size and V and J calls were adopted from that table, with D and trimming inferred from the DNA. The table for this sample lists about 140,000 clones; approximately 82% of them were counted only once. Clones ranked in the top ten supply 1.5% to 2% of the sample.

Input material: PBMCs. This sequence uses TRBV5-1 and TRBJ2-7; 6 matching bases give a weak D call of TRBD2. The sequence derives from a woman aged 40 to 50 in good health and CMV-seronegative. At the DNA level, the sequence is TGCGCCAGCAGCTTTCTGCCGGGGGATTACTACGAGCAGTACTTC. Its protein reads: CASSFLPGDYYEQYF.